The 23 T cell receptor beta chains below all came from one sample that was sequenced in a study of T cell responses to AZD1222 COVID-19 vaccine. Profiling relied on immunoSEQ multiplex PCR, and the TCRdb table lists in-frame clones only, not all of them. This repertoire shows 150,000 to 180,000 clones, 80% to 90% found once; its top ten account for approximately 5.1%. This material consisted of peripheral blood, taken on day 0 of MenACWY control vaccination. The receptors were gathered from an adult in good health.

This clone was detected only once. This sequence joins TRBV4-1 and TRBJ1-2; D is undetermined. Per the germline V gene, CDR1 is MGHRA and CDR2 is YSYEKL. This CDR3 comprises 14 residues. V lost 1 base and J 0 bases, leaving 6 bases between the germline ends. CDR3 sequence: CASSQVGANYGYTF. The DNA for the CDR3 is TGCGCCAGCAGCCAAGTGGGTGCTAACTATGGCTACACCTTC.

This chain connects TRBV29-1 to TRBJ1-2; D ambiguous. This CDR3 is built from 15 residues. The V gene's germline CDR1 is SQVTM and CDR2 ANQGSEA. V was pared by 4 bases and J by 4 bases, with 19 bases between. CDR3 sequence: CSVGGYGEGSYGYTF. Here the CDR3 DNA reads TGCAGCGTTGGTGGTTATGGGGAGGGATCCTATGGCTACACCTTC.

The CDR3 spells CASRSKTSTSYEQYF. The DNA of the CDR3 is TGTGCCAGCAGAAGTAAGACTAGCACCTCCTACGAGCAGTACTTC. The rearrangement joins TRBV7-2 to TRBJ2-7; 7 nucleotides agree with TRBD2. The CDR3 extends over 15 amino acids. Germline loops: CDR1 SGHTA, CDR2 FQGNSA. V dropped 6 bases and J dropped 0; count of bases not matched to a gene: 8.

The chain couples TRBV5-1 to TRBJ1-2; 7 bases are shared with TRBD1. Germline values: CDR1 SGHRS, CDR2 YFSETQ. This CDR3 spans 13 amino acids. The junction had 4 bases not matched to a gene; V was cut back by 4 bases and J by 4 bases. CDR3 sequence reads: CASSADRVYGYTF. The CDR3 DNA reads TGCGCCAGCAGCGCTGACAGGGTCTATGGCTACACCTTC.

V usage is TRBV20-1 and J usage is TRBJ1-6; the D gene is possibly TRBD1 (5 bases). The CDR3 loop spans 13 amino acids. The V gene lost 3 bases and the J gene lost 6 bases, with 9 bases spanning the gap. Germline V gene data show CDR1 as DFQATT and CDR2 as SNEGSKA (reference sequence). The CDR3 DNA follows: TGCAGTGCTAGTGGGGGAAGTAATTCACCCCTCCACTTT. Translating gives CSASGGSNSPLHF.

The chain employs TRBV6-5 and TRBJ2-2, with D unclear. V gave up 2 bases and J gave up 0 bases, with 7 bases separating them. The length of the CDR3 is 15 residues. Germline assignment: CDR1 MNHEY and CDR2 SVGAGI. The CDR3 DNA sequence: TGTGCCAGCAGTTACGGGATCGCGAACACCGGGGAGCTGTTTTTT. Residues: CASSYGIANTGELFF.

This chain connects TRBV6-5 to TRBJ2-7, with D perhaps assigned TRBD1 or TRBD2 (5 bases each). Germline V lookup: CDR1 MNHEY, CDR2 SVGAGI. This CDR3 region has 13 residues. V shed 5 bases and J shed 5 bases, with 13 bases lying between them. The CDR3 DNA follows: TGTGCCAGCAGTCCGGGACGAAGGGACGAGCAGTACGTC. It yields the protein CASSPGRRDEQYV.

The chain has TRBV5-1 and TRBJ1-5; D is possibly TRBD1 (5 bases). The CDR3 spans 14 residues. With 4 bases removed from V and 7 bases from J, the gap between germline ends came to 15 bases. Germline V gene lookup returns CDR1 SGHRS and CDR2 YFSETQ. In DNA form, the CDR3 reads TGCGCCAGCAGCCTCGGGACCCTGGGGCAGCCCCAGCATTTT. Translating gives CASSLGTLGQPQHF.

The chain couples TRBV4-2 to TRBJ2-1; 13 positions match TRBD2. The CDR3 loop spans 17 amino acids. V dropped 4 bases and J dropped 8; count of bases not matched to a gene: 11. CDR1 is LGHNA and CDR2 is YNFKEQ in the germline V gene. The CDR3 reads CASSPHKLAGGPDEQFF. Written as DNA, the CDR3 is TGTGCCAGCAGCCCACACAAACTAGCGGGGGGGCCGGATGAGCAGTTCTTC.

CDR3 nucleotide sequence: TGTGCCAGTAGCTGGGACAGGGGGTACAATGGCTACACCTTC. Protein sequence: CASSWDRGYNGYTF. The chain combines TRBV19 with TRBJ1-2; 11 positions agree with TRBD1. Germline V gene data show CDR1 as LNHDA and CDR2 as SQIVND (reference sequence). The CDR3 spans 14 residues. The trim removed 6 bases at V and 6 bases at J, leaving 6 bases unmatched.

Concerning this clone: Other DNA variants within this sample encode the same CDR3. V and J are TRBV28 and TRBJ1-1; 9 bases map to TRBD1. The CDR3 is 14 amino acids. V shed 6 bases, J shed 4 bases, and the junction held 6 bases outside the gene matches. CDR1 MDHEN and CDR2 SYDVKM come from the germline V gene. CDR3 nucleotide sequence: TGTGCCAGCAGAACAGGGGGCGCGGGCACTGAAGCTTTCTTT. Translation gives CASRTGGAGTEAFF.

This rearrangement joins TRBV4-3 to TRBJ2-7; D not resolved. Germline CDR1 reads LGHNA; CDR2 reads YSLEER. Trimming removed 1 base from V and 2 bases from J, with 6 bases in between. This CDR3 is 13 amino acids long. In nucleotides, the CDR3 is TGCGCCAGCAGCCAAGGACCTGCCTACGAGCAGTACTTC. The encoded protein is CASSQGPAYEQYF.

The CDR3 region is CSGTGGNEAFF. In DNA form, the CDR3 reads TGCAGCGGAACAGGGGGGAATGAAGCTTTCTTT. The V call is TRBV29-1, the J call TRBJ1-1; 8 positions agree with TRBD1. Germline V gene sequence: CDR1 SQVTM, CDR2 ANQGSEA. This CDR3 comprises 11 residues. Germline trimming cut 7 bases from V and 7 bases from J; bases unmatched to any gene: 5.

CDR3 residues: CASSPPTGPGQPQHF. CDR3 nucleotides: TGTGCCAGCTCACCACCGACAGGGCCGGGTCAGCCCCAGCATTTT. This chain connects TRBV18 to TRBJ1-5; the match to TRBD1 covers 7 bases. The V segment lost 0 bases and the J segment 6 bases; nucleotides outside the gene matches: 5. This CDR3 has 15 amino acids. Germline CDR1 reads KGHSH; CDR2 reads LQKENI.

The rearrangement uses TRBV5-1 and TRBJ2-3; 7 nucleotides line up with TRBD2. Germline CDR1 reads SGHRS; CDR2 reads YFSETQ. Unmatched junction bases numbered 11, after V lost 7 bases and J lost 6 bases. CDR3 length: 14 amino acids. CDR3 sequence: CASHGRELGDTQYF. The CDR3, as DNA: TGCGCCAGCCATGGGAGGGAGCTAGGGGATACGCAGTATTTT.

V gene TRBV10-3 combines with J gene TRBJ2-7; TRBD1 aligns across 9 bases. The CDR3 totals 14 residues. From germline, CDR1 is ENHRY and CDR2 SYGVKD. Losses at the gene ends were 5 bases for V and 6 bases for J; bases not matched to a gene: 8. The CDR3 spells CAISKRDREGEQYF. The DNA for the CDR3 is TGTGCCATCAGTAAGAGGGACAGGGAGGGCGAGCAGTACTTC.

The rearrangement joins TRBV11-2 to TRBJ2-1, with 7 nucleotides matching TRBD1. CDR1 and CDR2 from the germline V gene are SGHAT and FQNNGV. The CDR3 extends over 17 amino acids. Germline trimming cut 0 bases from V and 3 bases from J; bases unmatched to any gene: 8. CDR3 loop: CASSLEGTAIFYNEQFF. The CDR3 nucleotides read TGTGCCAGCAGCTTAGAGGGGACAGCTATATTCTACAATGAGCAGTTCTTC.

CDR3 protein: CASSLGGLKETQYF. The CDR3 region has the DNA TGTGCCAGCAGCTTAGGGGGACTAAAAGAGACCCAGTACTTC. This chain connects TRBV7-3 to TRBJ2-5; TRBD2 matches at 7 bases. J lost 3 bases, V lost 2 bases, and 3 bases had no gene match. This CDR3 region has 14 residues. CDR1 and CDR2 (germline): SGHTA, FQGTGA.

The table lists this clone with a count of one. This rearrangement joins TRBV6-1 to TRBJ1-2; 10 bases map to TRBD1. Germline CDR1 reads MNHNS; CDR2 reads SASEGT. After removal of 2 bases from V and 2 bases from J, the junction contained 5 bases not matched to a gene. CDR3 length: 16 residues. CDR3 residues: CASSESGTGANYGYTF. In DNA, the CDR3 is TGTGCCAGCAGTGAAAGTGGGACAGGGGCGAACTATGGCTACACCTTC.

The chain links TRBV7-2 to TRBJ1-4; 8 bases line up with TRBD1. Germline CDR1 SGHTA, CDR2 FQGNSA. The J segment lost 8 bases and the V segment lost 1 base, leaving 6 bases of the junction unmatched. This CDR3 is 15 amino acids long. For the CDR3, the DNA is TGTGCCAGCAGCTTAGGGCCAGGGGGCTACGAAAAACTGTTTTTT. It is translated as CASSLGPGGYEKLFF. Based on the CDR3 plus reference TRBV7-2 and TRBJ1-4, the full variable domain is GAGVSQSPSNKVTEKGKDVELRCDPISGHTALYWYRQSLGQGLEFLIYFQGNSAPDKSGLPSDRFSAERTGGSVSTLTIQRTQQEDSAVYLCASSLGPGGYEKLFFGSGTQLSVL.

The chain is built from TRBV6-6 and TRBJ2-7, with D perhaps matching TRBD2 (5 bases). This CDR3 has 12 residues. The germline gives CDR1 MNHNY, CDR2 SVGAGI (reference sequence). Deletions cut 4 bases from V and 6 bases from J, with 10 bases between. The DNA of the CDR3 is TGTGCCAGCAGTTCCCCGGCGGGCGAGCAGTACTTC. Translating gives CASSSPAGEQYF.

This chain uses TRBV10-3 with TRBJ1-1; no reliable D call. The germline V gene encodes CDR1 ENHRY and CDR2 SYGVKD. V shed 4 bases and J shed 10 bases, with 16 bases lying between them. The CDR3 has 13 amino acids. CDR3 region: CAISASTDLGAFF. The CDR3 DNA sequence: TGTGCCATCAGTGCCTCCACGGATTTAGGAGCTTTCTTT.

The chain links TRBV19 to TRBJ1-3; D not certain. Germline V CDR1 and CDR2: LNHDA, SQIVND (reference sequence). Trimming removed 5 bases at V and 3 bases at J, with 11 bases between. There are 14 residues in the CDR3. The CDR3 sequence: CASSPLVIGNTIYF. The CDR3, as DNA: TGTGCCAGTAGTCCCTTGGTCATTGGAAACACCATATATTTT.